This entry describes one T cell receptor beta chain. Antigen: not known. The data were obtained in a study of T cells expressing NK-cell markers. Study-wide points: In several donors, dominant clonotypes made up about 28.3-65% of CD3+CD56-NKG2C+ cells.

This CDR3 has 14 residues. CDR1 SEHNR and CDR2 FQNEAQ come from the germline V gene (reference sequence). Following a re-call of the 5' RACE reads, TCRdb has one entry per CDR3 protein and lacks DNA. Reported are 300,000 to 450,000 distinct CDR3 sequences; the ten largest clones contain around 5.3%. The clonotype comes from a man between 18 and 69 years old in good health. Source material: blood T cells: a sorted CD56 or NKG2C T cell subset, CD4+ or CD8+ T cells, or bulk PBMC T cells (not recorded which). V usage is TRBV7-9 and J usage is TRBJ2-5; checking the TCRdb D call of TRBD2 is not possible without DNA. The CDR3: CATNRAGGEETQYF.